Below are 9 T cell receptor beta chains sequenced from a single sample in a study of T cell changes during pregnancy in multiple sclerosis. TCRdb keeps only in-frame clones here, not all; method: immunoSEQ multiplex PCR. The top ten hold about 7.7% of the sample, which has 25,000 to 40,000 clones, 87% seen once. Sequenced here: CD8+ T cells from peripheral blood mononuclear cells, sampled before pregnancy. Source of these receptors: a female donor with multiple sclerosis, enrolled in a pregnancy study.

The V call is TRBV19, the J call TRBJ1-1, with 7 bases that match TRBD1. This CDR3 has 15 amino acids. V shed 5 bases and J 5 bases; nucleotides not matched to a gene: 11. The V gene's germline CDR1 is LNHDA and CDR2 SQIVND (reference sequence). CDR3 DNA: TGTGCCAGTAGTCCTGACAGGGAAGGGAGGACTGAAGCTTTCTTT. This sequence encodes CASSPDREGRTEAFF.

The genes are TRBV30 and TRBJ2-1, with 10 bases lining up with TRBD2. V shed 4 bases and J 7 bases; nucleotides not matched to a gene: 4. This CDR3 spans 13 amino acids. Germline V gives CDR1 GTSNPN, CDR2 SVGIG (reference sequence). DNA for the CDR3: TGTGCCTGGACTAGCGGGAGTGGTAATGAGCAGTTCTTC. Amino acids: CAWTSGSGNEQFF.

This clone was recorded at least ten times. CDR3 coding DNA: TGTGCCAGTAGTATCTCCGGGACAGGGGGAACTAATGAAAAACTGTTTTTT. Its translation is CASSISGTGGTNEKLFF. The rearrangement joins TRBV19 to TRBJ1-4; 11 nucleotides match TRBD1. CDR1 and CDR2 from the germline V gene are LNHDA and SQIVND (reference sequence). This CDR3 has 17 amino acids. Trimming removed 3 bases from V and 1 base from J; junction bases left unmatched: 4.

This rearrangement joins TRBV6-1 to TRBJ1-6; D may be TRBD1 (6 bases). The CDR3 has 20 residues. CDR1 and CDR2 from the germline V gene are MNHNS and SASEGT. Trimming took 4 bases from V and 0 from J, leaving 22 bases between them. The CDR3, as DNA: TGTGCCAGCAGTGCCCGTAGTCAGACAGGTTTAAGCTCCTATAATTCACCCCTCCACTTT. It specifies CASSARSQTGLSSYNSPLHF.

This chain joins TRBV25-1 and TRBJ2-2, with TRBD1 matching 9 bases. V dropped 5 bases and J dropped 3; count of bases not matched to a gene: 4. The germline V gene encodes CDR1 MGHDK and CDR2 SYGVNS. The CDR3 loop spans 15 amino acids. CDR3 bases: TGTGCCAGCAGTAGGGGACAGGGTGACACCGGGGAGCTGTTTTTT. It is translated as CASSRGQGDTGELFF.

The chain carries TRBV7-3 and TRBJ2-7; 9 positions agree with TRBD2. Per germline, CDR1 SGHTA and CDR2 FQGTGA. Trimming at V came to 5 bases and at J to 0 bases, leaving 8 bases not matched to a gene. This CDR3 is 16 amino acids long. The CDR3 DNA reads TGTGCCAGCAGCCCCCTGGCGGGAGGGATCTCCTACGAGCAGTACTTC. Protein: CASSPLAGGISYEQYF.

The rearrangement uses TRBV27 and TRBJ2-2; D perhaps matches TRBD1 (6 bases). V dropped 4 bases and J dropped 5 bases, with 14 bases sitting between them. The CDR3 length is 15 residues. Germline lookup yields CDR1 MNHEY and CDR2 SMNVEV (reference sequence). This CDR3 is CASSSPGQGTGELFF. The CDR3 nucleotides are TGTGCCAGCAGTTCCCCGGGCCAGGGGACCGGGGAGCTGTTTTTT.

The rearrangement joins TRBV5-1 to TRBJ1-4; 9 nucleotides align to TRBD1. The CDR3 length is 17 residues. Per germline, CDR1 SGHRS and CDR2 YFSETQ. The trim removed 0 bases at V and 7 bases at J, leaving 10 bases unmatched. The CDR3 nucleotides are TGCGCCAGCAGCTTGGAGACAGGGGGTACCTTAGCTGAAAAACTGTTTTTT. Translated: CASSLETGGTLAEKLFF.

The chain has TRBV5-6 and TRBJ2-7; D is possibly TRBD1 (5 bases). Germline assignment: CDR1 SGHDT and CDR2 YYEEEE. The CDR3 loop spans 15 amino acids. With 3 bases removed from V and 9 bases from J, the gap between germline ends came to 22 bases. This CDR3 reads CASSSVDKSPPGQYF. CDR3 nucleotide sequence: TGTGCCAGCAGCTCCGTGGACAAGTCACCCCCCGGGCAGTACTTC.